The clone carrying this TCR beta chain was found a few times. The sample is drawn from a study of blood T cells in healthy people across ages. The authors ran a second PCR of 7 to 11 cycles using a sample-barcoded 5' primer and a J-beta primer mix. TCRdb reprocessed the 5' RACE reads via MiXCR and lists one record per CDR3 protein. Of about 500,000 distinct CDR3 sequences listed, nearly 25% are singletons. The CDR3 runs to 18 residues. The germline CDR1 and CDR2 sequences are SGHTA and FQGNSA. This sample also belongs to another study, concerning T cells of mothers and their children.

J is TRBJ2-5 and V is TRBV7-2; 8 positions agree with TRBD2. The J call may be incorrect, as the DNA end agrees better with TRBJ2-1. The sequence was obtained from a boy between 10 and 17 years old in good health. Sequenced: blood. The DNA of the CDR3 is TGTGCCAGCAGCTTAGGGAGGGCTAGCGGGCCCCAGGGTGGGGAGCAGTTCTTC. This codes for CASSLGRASGPQGGEQFF.